This T cell receptor beta chain was retrieved from a study of CD8 T cells in Susac syndrome. Random hexamers served to reverse transcribe about 0.5 to 1 ug RNA. A multiplex approach, immunoSEQ multiplex PCR, amplified TCR beta CDR3 across 54 Vbeta and 13 Jbeta. TCRdb re-analysed the immunoSEQ multiplex PCR reads in MiXCR, keeping a single row per CDR3 protein. There are 250,000 to 300,000 distinct CDR3 sequences in the sample; 89% occur only once, and 0.18% lies in the top ten. Trimming cost V 7 bases and J 2 bases; bases outside gene matches: 7. The CDR3 consists of 15 residues. The germline V gene has CDR1 SQVTM and CDR2 ANQGSEA.

The TCR comes from a human donor with multiple sclerosis. V gene TRBV29-1 combines with J gene TRBJ2-2; 10 nucleotides match TRBD2. Sequences were obtained from CD8+ T cells from PBMCs. Here the CDR3 DNA reads TGCAGCGCCCTACTAGCGGGAAGCAACACCGGGGAGCTGTTTTTT. The encoded protein is CSALLAGSNTGELFF.